This T cell receptor beta chain was identified during a study of blood T cells in healthy people across ages. A sample-barcoded 5' primer and a J-beta primer mix were used in a second PCR of roughly 6 to 11 cycles. TCRdb itself ran the 5' RACE reads through MiXCR, one entry per CDR3 protein. The table records about 930,000 distinct CDR3 sequences, about 28% of them present only once. Staff drew roughly 10 milliliters of peripheral blood from each donor. Total RNA amounts of at least 6 micrograms were extracted per sample. As for this clonotype: What it binds is not known. A clone one base away is much larger, so this may be a read error.

With 9 bases clipped from V and 3 bases from J, the junction kept 3 bases outside the gene matches. CDR3 size: 13 residues. Germline loops: CDR1 SGHRS, CDR2 YFSETQ. Study outcomes and limitations: With naive T cell percentage, TCR beta diversity showed a strong correlation.

The same specimen was also included in a second study, on T cells of mothers and their children.

Material for sequencing was blood. The clonotype originates from a woman between 35 and 50 years old in good health. The chain uses TRBV5-1 and TRBJ2-6, with 7 nucleotides matching TRBD1. Here the CDR3 reads CANTGVGANVLTF. Here the CDR3 DNA reads TGCGCCAATACAGGGGTTGGGGCCAACGTCCTGACTTTC.